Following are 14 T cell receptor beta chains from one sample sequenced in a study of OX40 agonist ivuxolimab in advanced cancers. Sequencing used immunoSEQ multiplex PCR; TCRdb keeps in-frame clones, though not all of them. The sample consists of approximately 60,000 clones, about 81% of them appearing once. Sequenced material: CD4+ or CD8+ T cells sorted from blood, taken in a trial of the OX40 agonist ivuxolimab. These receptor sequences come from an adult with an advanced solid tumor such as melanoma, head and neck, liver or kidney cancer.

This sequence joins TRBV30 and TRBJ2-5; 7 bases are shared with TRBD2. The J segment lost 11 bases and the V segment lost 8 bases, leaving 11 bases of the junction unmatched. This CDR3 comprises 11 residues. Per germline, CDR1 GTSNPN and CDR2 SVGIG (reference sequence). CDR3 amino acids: CARGVGPRQYF. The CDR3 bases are TGTGCCCGGGGGGTCGGGCCTAGACAGTACTTC.

Written as DNA, the CDR3 is TGTGCCAGCAGCTCGGGACCACTAGCGGGGGGTAACGGGGAGCTGTTTTTT. Translating gives CASSSGPLAGGNGELFF. This chain uses TRBV11-3 with TRBJ2-2; 12 nucleotides agree with TRBD2. J was trimmed by 7 bases and V by 4 bases; bases with no gene match: 10. The CDR3 is made up of 17 amino acids. Germline-derived CDR1 and CDR2 are SGHNT and YENEEA.

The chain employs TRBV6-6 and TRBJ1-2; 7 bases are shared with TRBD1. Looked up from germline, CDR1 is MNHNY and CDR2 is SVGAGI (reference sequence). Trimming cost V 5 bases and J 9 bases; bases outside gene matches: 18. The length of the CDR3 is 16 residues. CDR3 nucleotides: TGTGCCAGCAGTCCCTCCCAGGGACAGCCGATTTTGAGCTACACCTTC. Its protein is CASSPSQGQPILSYTF.

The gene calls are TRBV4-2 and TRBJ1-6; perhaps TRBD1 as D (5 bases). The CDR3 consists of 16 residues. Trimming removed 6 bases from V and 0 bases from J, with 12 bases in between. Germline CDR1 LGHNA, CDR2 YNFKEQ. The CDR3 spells CASRSSRGSYNSPLHF. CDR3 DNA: TGTGCCAGCAGATCTTCGAGGGGCTCCTATAATTCACCCCTCCACTTT.

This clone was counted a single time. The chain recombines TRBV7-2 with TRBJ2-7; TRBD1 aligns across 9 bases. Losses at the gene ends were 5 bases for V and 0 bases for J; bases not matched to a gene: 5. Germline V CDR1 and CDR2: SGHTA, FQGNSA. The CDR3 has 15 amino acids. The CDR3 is CASSRGQGGSYEQYF. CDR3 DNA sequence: TGTGCCAGCAGCCGGGGACAGGGAGGCTCCTACGAGCAGTACTTC.

CDR3 in DNA: TGTGCCAGCAGCTTAGGTGGAGCGAACTACGAGCAGTACTTC. Translated: CASSLGGANYEQYF. The chain has TRBV11-3 and TRBJ2-7, with unresolved D. Trimming removed 1 base at V and 3 bases at J, with 10 bases between. The CDR3 has 14 residues. In germline, CDR1 is SGHNT, CDR2 YENEEA.

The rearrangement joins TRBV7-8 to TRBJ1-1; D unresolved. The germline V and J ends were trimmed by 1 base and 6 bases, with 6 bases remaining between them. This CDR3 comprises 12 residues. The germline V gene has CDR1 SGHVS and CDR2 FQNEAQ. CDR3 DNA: TGTGCCAGCAGCTTAGTGGACGCTGAAGCTTTCTTT. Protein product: CASSLVDAEAFF.

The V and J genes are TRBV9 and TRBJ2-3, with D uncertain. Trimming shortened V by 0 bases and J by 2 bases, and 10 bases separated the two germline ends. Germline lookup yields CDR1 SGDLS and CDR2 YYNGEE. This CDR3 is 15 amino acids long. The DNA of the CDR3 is TGTGCCAGCAGCGTAGGAAATGCGAACACAGATACGCAGTATTTT. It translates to CASSVGNANTDTQYF.

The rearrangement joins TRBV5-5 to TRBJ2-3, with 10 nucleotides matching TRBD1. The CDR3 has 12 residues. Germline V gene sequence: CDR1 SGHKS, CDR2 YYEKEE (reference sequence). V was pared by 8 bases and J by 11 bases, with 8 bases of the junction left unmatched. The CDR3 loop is CASIGTGAMQYF. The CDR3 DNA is TGTGCCAGTATAGGGACAGGGGCGATGCAGTATTTT. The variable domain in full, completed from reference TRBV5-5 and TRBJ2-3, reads DAGVTQSPTHLIKTRGQQVTLRCSPISGHKSVSWYQQVLGQGPQFIFQYYEKEERGRGNFPDRFSARQFPNYSSELNVNALLLGDSALYLCASIGTGAMQYFGPGTRLTVL.

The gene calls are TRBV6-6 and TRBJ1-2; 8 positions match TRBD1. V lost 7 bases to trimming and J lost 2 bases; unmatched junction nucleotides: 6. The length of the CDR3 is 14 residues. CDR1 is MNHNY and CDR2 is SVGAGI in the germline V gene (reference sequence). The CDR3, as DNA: TGTGCCAGCATAGCCGGGACAGGAAACTATGGCTACACCTTC. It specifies CASIAGTGNYGYTF.

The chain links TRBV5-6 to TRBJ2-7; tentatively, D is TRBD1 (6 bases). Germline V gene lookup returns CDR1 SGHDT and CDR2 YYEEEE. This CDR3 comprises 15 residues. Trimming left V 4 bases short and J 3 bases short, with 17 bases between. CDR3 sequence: CASSGTGTNSYEQYF. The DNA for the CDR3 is TGTGCCAGCAGCGGCACAGGGACAAACAGCTACGAGCAGTACTTC.

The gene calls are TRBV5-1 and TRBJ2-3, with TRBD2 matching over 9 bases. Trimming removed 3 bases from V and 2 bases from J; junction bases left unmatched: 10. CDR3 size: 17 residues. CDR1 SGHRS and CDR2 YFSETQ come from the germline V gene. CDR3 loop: CASSWGTRGGATDTQYF. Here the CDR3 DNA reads TGCGCCAGCAGCTGGGGTACGCGCGGGGGGGCCACAGATACGCAGTATTTT.

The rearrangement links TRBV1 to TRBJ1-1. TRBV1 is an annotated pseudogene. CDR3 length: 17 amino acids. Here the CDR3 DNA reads TGCACCAGCAGCCCACACAGCCCGGGACCGGGATTCGGTGAAGCTTTCTTT. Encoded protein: CTSSPHSPGPGFGEAFF.

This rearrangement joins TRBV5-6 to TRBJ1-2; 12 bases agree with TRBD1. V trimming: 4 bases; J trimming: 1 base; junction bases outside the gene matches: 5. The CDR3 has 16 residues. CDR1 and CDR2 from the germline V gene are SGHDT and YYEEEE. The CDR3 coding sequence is TGTGCCAGCAGCGGGGACAGGGGGCTATTTAACTATGGCTACACCTTC. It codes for CASSGDRGLFNYGYTF.